The present T cell receptor beta chain was sequenced within a study of T cell responses to AZD1222 COVID-19 vaccine. Study-level information: Pooling of second doses given at about 4 or about 12 weeks was done.

On this clone: Its antigen is as yet unknown.

The CDR3 sequence is 14 residues long. The germline gives CDR1 LNHDA, CDR2 SQIVND (reference sequence). The V end was cut by 7 bases, the J end by 4 bases, with 16 bases between. Overall study findings and caveats: Repertoire sampling happened only post peak T cell response. Donors were mostly white British, more females; clonal diversity possibly underestimated. The breadth and depth of Spike-specific TCRs increased once two AZD1222 doses had been given.

Clones were read by immunoSEQ multiplex PCR, and TCRdb kept only the in-frame ones, dropping some. The sample carries 110,000 to 150,000 clones, about 90% recorded once. The clonotype comes from an adult in good health. This chain links TRBV19 with TRBJ1-2; D perhaps matches TRBD1 (5 bases). Sequences were derived from peripheral blood, sampled on day 0 of AZD1222 vaccination. CDR3 nucleotide sequence: TGTGCCAGTAAAGAAGACAGTTCTTTCTATGGCTACACCTTC. Amino acids: CASKEDSSFYGYTF.